One and the same sample provided the 29 T cell receptor beta chains below, sequenced in a study of cytomegalovirus exposure and HLA in healthy donors. PCR involved 60 Vbeta and 13 Jbeta primers. Sequenced by immunoSEQ multiplex PCR; TCRdb stores in-frame clones only, minus some. The data contain around 170,000 clones, 75% to 85% of them singletons. Sequencing was done on a sample of PBMCs. Receptors originate from a man between 18 and 35 years old in good health and CMV-seronegative.

The chain carries TRBV9 and TRBJ1-1; 8 nucleotides align to TRBD1. The CDR3 contains 13 residues. Germline V lookup: CDR1 SGDLS, CDR2 YYNGEE. The V segment lost 3 bases and the J segment 8 bases; nucleotides outside the gene matches: 6. The CDR3 DNA reads TGTGCCAGCAGCGCCGGGACAGGAGTAGAAGCTTTCTTT. Protein: CASSAGTGVEAFF.

V usage is TRBV7-2 and J usage is TRBJ1-1; a weak D match, TRBD1 (5 bases). CDR3 length equals 13 residues. Trimming left V 5 bases short and J 3 bases short, with 10 bases between. The germline V gene encodes CDR1 SGHTA and CDR2 FQGNSA. CDR3 coding DNA: TGTGCCAGCAGCCCAGGGAAATACACTGAAGCTTTCTTT. Its protein is CASSPGKYTEAFF. Full variable domain (remainder filled in from reference TRBV7-2 and TRBJ1-1): GAGVSQSPSNKVTEKGKDVELRCDPISGHTALYWYRQSLGQGLEFLIYFQGNSAPDKSGLPSDRFSAERTGGSVSTLTIQRTQQEDSAVYLCASSPGKYTEAFFGQGTRLTVV.

This sequence joins TRBV9 and TRBJ2-1; the D gene is possibly TRBD1 (5 bases). This CDR3 region has 15 residues. Germline CDR1 reads SGDLS; CDR2 reads YYNGEE. V lost 0 bases, J lost 2 bases, and 9 bases lay in between. This CDR3 is CASSVEGVTYNEQFF. CDR3 coding DNA: TGTGCCAGCAGCGTAGAAGGGGTTACCTACAATGAGCAGTTCTTC.

The chain joins TRBV5-1 to TRBJ2-5; perhaps TRBD1 as D (7 bases). Germline V gives CDR1 SGHRS, CDR2 YFSETQ. The V and J ends lost 2 bases and 4 bases respectively, with 15 bases between them. The CDR3 spans 15 residues. CDR3 in DNA: TGCGCCAGCAGCTTTGGCCCCAGGGGGGCAGAGACCCAGTACTTC. Translated, it gives CASSFGPRGAETQYF.

This chain uses TRBV7-2 with TRBJ2-1, with 7 bases matching TRBD1. Germline V lookup: CDR1 SGHTA, CDR2 FQGNSA. V shed 1 base, J shed 14 bases, and the junction held 8 bases outside the gene matches. This CDR3 is built from 13 residues. This chain's CDR3 is CASSLEVTGYKFF. DNA for the CDR3: TGTGCCAGCAGCTTAGAGGTGACAGGGTATAAGTTCTTC.

The chain uses TRBV18 and TRBJ1-1; D gene ambiguous. CDR1 and CDR2 from the germline V gene are KGHSH and LQKENI. Trimming removed 1 base at V and 2 bases at J, with 8 bases between. This CDR3 is built from 14 residues. This chain's CDR3 is CASSPLQFNTEAFF. Here the CDR3 DNA reads TGTGCCAGCTCACCACTACAGTTTAACACTGAAGCTTTCTTT.

This sequence joins TRBV6-5 and TRBJ2-2; 10 nucleotides match TRBD2. V trimming: 6 bases; J trimming: 6 bases; junction bases outside the gene matches: 4. CDR1 and CDR2 from the germline V gene are MNHEY and SVGAGI. The CDR3 runs to 14 residues. The CDR3 region has the DNA TGTGCCAGCAGGGGGACTAGCGAGGCCGGGGAGCTGTTTTTT. It encodes CASRGTSEAGELFF.

The chain joins TRBV5-1 to TRBJ2-5; 7 bases map to TRBD1. There are 13 residues in the CDR3. V dropped 5 bases and J dropped 5; count of bases not matched to a gene: 6. The germline V gene has CDR1 SGHRS and CDR2 YFSETQ. Written as DNA, the CDR3 is TGCGCCAGCAGGCAAAGCAGGGGGGAGACCCAGTACTTC. The encoded protein is CASRQSRGETQYF.

The chain carries TRBV6-6 and TRBJ2-7, with D perhaps TRBD2 (5 bases). CDR1 is MNHNY, CDR2 SVGAGI, per germline (reference sequence). This CDR3 comprises 16 residues. The V gene lost 2 bases and the J gene lost 3 bases, with 17 bases spanning the gap. The CDR3: CASSYGPQSRDYEQYF. CDR3 in DNA: TGTGCCAGCAGTTACGGCCCCCAGAGCCGGGACTACGAGCAGTACTTC.

The rearrangement links TRBV7-9 to TRBJ2-1; 14 bases match TRBD2. Germline V lookup: CDR1 SEHNR, CDR2 FQNEAQ (reference sequence). V was clipped by 1 base and J by 7 bases; unmatched bases: 3. The CDR3 is made up of 16 amino acids. CDR3 bases: TGTGCCAGCAGCTTAGGGGGACTAGCGGGAGTAAATGAGCAGTTCTTC. It codes for CASSLGGLAGVNEQFF.

This clone has just one count. The chain links TRBV19 to TRBJ2-4; TRBD2 matches 7 bases. The germline V gene encodes CDR1 LNHDA and CDR2 SQIVND (reference sequence). The CDR3 has 15 amino acids. J was trimmed by 9 bases and V by 1 base; bases with no gene match: 9. DNA for the CDR3: TGTGCCAGTAGTATAGGGGTCAGCGGGATGGGCATTCAGTACTTC. It specifies CASSIGVSGMGIQYF.

This clone was observed a few times. The chain uses TRBV30 and TRBJ1-1, with 10 bases matching TRBD1. J gave up 1 base and V 3 bases, and 11 bases lay outside the gene matches. Germline CDR1 GTSNPN, CDR2 SVGIG (reference sequence). This CDR3 is built from 17 residues. The DNA for the CDR3 is TGTGCCTGGAGACAGACAGGGGGCTTAGAGAGGAACACTGAAGCTTTCTTT. It is translated as CAWRQTGGLERNTEAFF.

This chain links TRBV5-5 with TRBJ1-2; maybe TRBD1 (6 bases). Trimming removed 2 bases at V and 1 base at J, with 6 bases between. Per the germline V gene, CDR1 is SGHKS and CDR2 is YYEKEE (reference sequence). CDR3 size: 13 residues. This CDR3 reads CASSLQGNYGYTF. The CDR3 region has the DNA TGTGCCAGCAGCTTACAGGGTAACTATGGCTACACCTTC.

Only one count was recorded for this clone. The V call is TRBV28, the J call TRBJ1-3; 12 bases fit TRBD1. Germline CDR1 reads MDHEN; CDR2 reads SYDVKM. CDR3 length: 19 residues. With V trimmed by 3 bases and J by 3 bases, 12 bases remained unmatched. Here the CDR3 DNA reads TGTGCCAGCAGTTTCATCTGGGACAGGGGGCAAGCAGGTGGAAACACCATATATTTT. It codes for CASSFIWDRGQAGGNTIYF. Supplemented by reference TRBV28 and TRBJ1-3, the full variable domain reads DVKVTQSSRYLVKRTGEKVFLECVQDMDHENMFWYRQDPGLGLRLIYFSYDVKMKEKGDIPEGYSVSREKKERFSLILESASTNQTSMYLCASSFIWDRGQAGGNTIYFGEGSWLTVV.

This clone came up a few times. The rearrangement links TRBV5-1 to TRBJ1-1, with 8 bases lining up with TRBD1. Trimming cost V 2 bases and J 4 bases; bases outside gene matches: 4. The CDR3 loop spans 14 amino acids. The germline gives CDR1 SGHRS, CDR2 YFSETQ. CDR3 sequence: CASSFRDRRTEAFF. The CDR3 nucleotides are TGCGCCAGCAGCTTCCGGGACAGGCGCACTGAAGCTTTCTTT.

The V and J genes are TRBV21-1 and TRBJ2-7; whether TRBD1, the table's D call, matches the DNA was not checked. TRBV21-1 is flagged as a pseudogene. The CDR3 is 15 amino acids. CDR3 region: CASTLRRDRANEQYF. The CDR3 region has the DNA TGTGCCAGCACCTTGAGGCGGGACAGGGCGAACGAGCAGTACTTC.

A few counts support this clone. The V call is TRBV6-6, the J call TRBJ2-1; D call uncertain. CDR3 length: 15 amino acids. The ends were cut back, 4 bases at V and 7 bases at J, with 17 bases in the middle. Germline V gene lookup returns CDR1 MNHNY and CDR2 SVGAGI (reference sequence). The CDR3 loop is CASSSVAMQENEQFF. CDR3 sequence (DNA): TGTGCCAGCAGTTCAGTGGCCATGCAGGAAAATGAGCAGTTCTTC.

The J gene is TRBJ1-6, the V gene TRBV14; TRBD1 agrees at 7 bases. CDR1 is SGHDN and CDR2 is FVKESK in the germline V gene. With 3 bases clipped from V and 7 bases from J, the junction kept 6 bases outside the gene matches. The CDR3 runs to 15 residues. CDR3 amino acids: CASSQDGTANSPLHF. CDR3 in DNA: TGTGCCAGCAGCCAGGACGGGACAGCAAATTCACCCCTCCACTTT. The variable domain in full, completed from reference TRBV14 and TRBJ1-6, reads EAGVTQFPSHSVIEKGQTVTLRCDPISGHDNLYWYRRVMGKEIKFLLHFVKESKQDESGMPNNRFLAERTGGTYSTLKVQPAELEDSGVYFCASSQDGTANSPLHFGNGTRLTVT.

V and J are TRBV5-6 and TRBJ1-1, with D perhaps TRBD1 (5 bases). The ends were cut back, 5 bases at V and 4 bases at J, with 18 bases in the middle. The V gene's germline CDR1 is SGHDT and CDR2 YYEEEE. CDR3 length: 15 amino acids. CDR3 loop: CASSIWGGVTTEAFF. The CDR3, as DNA: TGTGCCAGCAGTATATGGGGGGGGGTTACCACTGAAGCTTTCTTT. Full variable domain (rest looked up from reference TRBV5-6 and TRBJ1-1): DAGVTQSPTHLIKTRGQQVTLRCSPKSGHDTVSWYQQALGQGPQFIFQYYEEEERQRGNFPDRFSGHQFPNYSSELNVNALLLGDSALYLCASSIWGGVTTEAFFGQGTRLTVV.

The gene calls are TRBV9 and TRBJ1-1; D is unclear. The CDR3 runs to 13 residues. CDR1 and CDR2 from the germline V gene are SGDLS and YYNGEE. V was shortened by 4 bases and J by 1 base, with 8 bases between the two germline ends. This CDR3 is CASSRDWNTEAFF. CDR3 DNA: TGTGCCAGCAGCCGCGACTGGAACACTGAAGCTTTCTTT.

This clone came up a few times. The V and J genes are TRBV7-9 and TRBJ2-5, with 9 nucleotides matching TRBD1. V lost 5 bases and J lost 4; bases outside the gene matches: 8. Per the germline V gene, CDR1 is SEHNR and CDR2 is FQNEAQ (reference sequence). This CDR3 is 15 amino acids long. CDR3 region: CASSLDRGGPETQYF. As DNA, the CDR3 is TGTGCCAGCAGCCTAGACAGGGGGGGGCCAGAGACCCAGTACTTC.

This sequence joins TRBV6-5 and TRBJ1-2, with unresolved D. The germline CDR1 and CDR2 sequences are MNHEY and SVGAGI. V gave up 0 bases and J gave up 6 bases, with 14 bases separating them. The CDR3 consists of 15 residues. The DNA of the CDR3 is TGTGCCAGCAGTTACTCTCGGGGTAGTTTCGATGGCTACACCTTC. Protein product: CASSYSRGSFDGYTF.

This rearrangement joins TRBV6-6 to TRBJ1-1; 7 positions match TRBD1. This CDR3 spans 16 amino acids. V lost 3 bases, J lost 1 base, and 8 bases stayed unmatched. Germline CDR1 reads MNHNY; CDR2 reads SVGAGI (reference sequence). CDR3 DNA sequence: TGTGCCAGCAGTTATGGGTCAAGGGGGCCGAACACTGAAGCTTTCTTT. Protein sequence: CASSYGSRGPNTEAFF.

This sequence joins TRBV4-3 and TRBJ1-1; D ambiguous. V was cut by 1 base and J by 3 bases, with 12 bases left in between. In germline, CDR1 is LGHNA, CDR2 YSLEER. The CDR3 is 15 amino acids. CDR3 region: CASSQGEGLDTEAFF. Here the CDR3 DNA reads TGCGCCAGCAGCCAAGGGGAGGGTCTGGACACTGAAGCTTTCTTT.

The chain recombines TRBV2 with TRBJ2-3; D uncertain. Trimming removed 4 bases from V and 2 bases from J, with 10 bases in between. The CDR3 extends over 14 amino acids. Germline lookup yields CDR1 SNHLY and CDR2 FYNNEI. CDR3 sequence: CASSAQPLTDTQYF. The CDR3 DNA reads as TGTGCCAGCAGTGCACAGCCCCTCACAGATACGCAGTATTTT.

The gene calls are TRBV6-5 and TRBJ2-3; a weak D match, TRBD1 (5 bases). V gave up 0 bases and J gave up 0 bases, with 7 bases separating them. Germline CDR1 reads MNHEY; CDR2 reads SVGAGI. This CDR3 spans 15 amino acids. The CDR3 coding sequence is TGTGCCAGCAGTTACTCGGCAGGGAGCACAGATACGCAGTATTTT. Amino acid sequence: CASSYSAGSTDTQYF.

The chain combines TRBV5-1 with TRBJ1-2; D perhaps matches TRBD1 (5 bases). CDR3 length: 15 residues. Looked up from germline, CDR1 is SGHRS and CDR2 is YFSETQ. Trimming removed 0 bases from V and 6 bases from J, with 15 bases in between. CDR3 coding DNA: TGCGCCAGCAGCTTGGGGGGCCTCGTCAGAGATGGCTACACCTTC. This encodes CASSLGGLVRDGYTF.

The sample holds one count of this clone. The chain is built from TRBV2 and TRBJ2-7; 9 bases align to TRBD1. Germline V gene data show CDR1 as SNHLY and CDR2 as FYNNEI. The CDR3 runs to 17 residues. The V and J ends lost 2 bases and 3 bases, in that order; junction bases with no gene match: 11. DNA for the CDR3: TGTGCCAGCAGTGAATTTGTGTGGGACAGGGCCCTCTACGAGCAGTACTTC. It specifies CASSEFVWDRALYEQYF.

This clone was seen a handful of times. V gene TRBV19 combines with J gene TRBJ2-2, with 10 nucleotides matching TRBD1. The CDR3 spans 18 residues. The J segment lost 0 bases and the V segment lost 10 bases, leaving 14 bases of the junction unmatched. CDR1 is LNHDA and CDR2 is SQIVND in the germline V gene (reference sequence). The DNA for the CDR3 is TGTGCCACCACAAGAATGACAGGGGGCTTGGCGAACACCGGGGAGCTGTTTTTT. Protein: CATTRMTGGLANTGELFF.